A selection of T cell receptor beta chains follows, all from one sample in a study of identifying expanded T cells in peripheral blood. Sequenced by immunoSEQ multiplex PCR; TCRdb stores in-frame clones only, minus some. The table shows about 91,000 clones, with 85% to 90% occurring only once. Sequencing used blood. The origin of the receptors is a person aged 18-70 years in good health. CDR3s include the opening cysteine and the closing phenylalanine or tryptophan. D genes are given only for firm matches. Rows give clone size only sometimes, using once, few, many, or a class for an expanded clone.

d_call j_call clone_size v_call cdr3_aa cdr3_nt
- TRBJ2-2 - TRBV30 CASSGTRSTGELFF TGTGCCTCGTCCGGGACACGGAGTACCGGGGAGCTGTTTTTT
- TRBJ1-1 - TRBV21-1 CASRLVVATLRTEAFF TGTGCCAGCAGGCTTGTTGTAGCTACACTTCGCACTGAAGCTTTCTTT
TRBD1 TRBJ1-4 - TRBV27 CASSALGQGNGKLFF TGTGCCAGCAGTGCCCTAGGACAGGGAAATGGAAAACTGTTTTTT
- TRBJ1-6 - TRBV29-1 CSVQYGTASRPLHF TGCAGCGTGCAATACGGGACGGCCTCGAGGCCCCTCCACTTT
TRBD2 TRBJ2-1 - TRBV27 CASSFFTSGRGVNEQFF TGTGCCAGCAGTTTCTTCACTAGCGGGAGAGGGGTCAATGAGCAGTTCTTC
- TRBJ2-1 - TRBV6-5 CASKMGTGKVHEQFF TGTGCCAGCAAGATGGGGACTGGGAAAGTTCATGAGCAGTTCTTC
TRBD1 TRBJ2-7 - TRBV5-1 CASSPRPGQGAIEQYF TGCGCCAGCAGCCCACGCCCGGGACAGGGAGCGATCGAGCAGTACTTC
TRBD2 TRBJ2-5 - TRBV27 CASSRRLAIEETQYF TGTGCCAGCAGTAGGAGACTAGCTATTGAAGAGACCCAGTACTTC
- TRBJ2-5 - TRBV5-1 CASSLAQSGETQYF TGCGCCAGCAGCTTGGCCCAAAGCGGAGAGACCCAGTACTTC
- TRBJ2-7 once TRBV7-9 CASSFAQGHEQYF TGTGCCAGCAGCTTCGCACAGGGCCACGAGCAGTACTTC
- TRBJ1-2 few TRBV9 CASSAQAGDGYTF TGTGCCAGCAGCGCACAGGCGGGAGATGGCTACACCTTC
- TRBJ2-5 - TRBV27 CASSTGPYQETQYF TGTGCCAGCAGTACGGGGCCATACCAAGAGACCCAGTACTTC
TRBD2 TRBJ2-3 - TRBV11-2 CASSTYSSGGETDTQYF TGTGCCAGCAGCACCTATTCTAGCGGGGGGGAAACAGATACGCAGTATTTT
TRBD2 TRBJ2-1 once TRBV19 CASTHFSGSSYNEQFF TGTGCCAGTACCCATTTTAGCGGGAGCTCCTACAATGAGCAGTTCTTC
TRBD1 TRBJ1-1 - TRBV6-6 CASSRTGGYTEAFF TGTGCCAGCAGTCGGACAGGGGGTTACACTGAAGCTTTCTTT
- TRBJ2-1 - TRBV19 CASSITSSYNEQFF TGTGCCAGTAGTATAACGAGTTCCTACAATGAGCAGTTCTTC
- TRBJ1-6 - TRBV6-1 CASRLTVNSPLHF TGTGCCAGCAGATTGACAGTTAATTCACCCCTCCACTTT
TRBD2 TRBJ2-3 - TRBV5-1 CASSLAGTSGDTQYF TGCGCCAGCAGCTTAGCCGGGACTAGCGGTGATACGCAGTATTTT
- TRBJ2-7 - TRBV7-2 CASSQRTQSYEQYF TGTGCCAGCAGTCAACGGACACAATCCTACGAGCAGTACTTC
- TRBJ2-7 - TRBV9 CASSEGTDYEQYF TGTGCCAGCAGCGAGGGGACGGATTACGAGCAGTACTTC
- TRBJ2-1 - TRBV2 CARGGTVPSEQFF TGTGCCAGAGGGGGGACTGTGCCCTCAGAGCAGTTCTTC
- TRBJ1-1 - TRBV6-6 CASSYSTSTEAFF TGTGCCAGCAGTTACTCGACAAGTACTGAAGCTTTCTTT